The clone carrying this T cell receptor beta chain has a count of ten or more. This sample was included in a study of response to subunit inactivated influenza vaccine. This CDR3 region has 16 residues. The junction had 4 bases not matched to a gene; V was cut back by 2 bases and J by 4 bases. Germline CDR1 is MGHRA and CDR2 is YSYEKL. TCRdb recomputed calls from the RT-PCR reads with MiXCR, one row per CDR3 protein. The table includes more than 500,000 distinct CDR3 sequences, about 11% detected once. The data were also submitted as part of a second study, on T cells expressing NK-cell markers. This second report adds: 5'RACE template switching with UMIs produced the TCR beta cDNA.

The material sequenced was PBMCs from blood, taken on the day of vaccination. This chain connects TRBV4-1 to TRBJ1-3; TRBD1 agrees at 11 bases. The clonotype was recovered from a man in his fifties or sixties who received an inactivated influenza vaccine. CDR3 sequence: CASSQMDRGPGNTIYF. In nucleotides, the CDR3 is TGCGCCAGCAGCCAAATGGACAGGGGGCCAGGAAACACCATATATTTT.